This T cell receptor (beta chain) was captured in a study of response to subunit inactivated influenza vaccine. Trimming took 6 bases from V and 2 from J; bases not matched to a gene: 11. There are 15 residues in the CDR3. The germline V gene encodes CDR1 DFQATT and CDR2 SNEGSKA (reference sequence). Each CDR3 protein gets one entry after TCRdb re-called the RT-PCR reads with MiXCR. The sample contains around 710,000 distinct CDR3 sequences, about 15% of which appear only once. Study conclusions and caveats: The authors suggested that few new T cells are recruited per seasonal influenza vaccination.

This clonotype was detected a few times. The target antigen is unknown. The receptor was isolated from a man between 45 and 60 years old who received an inactivated influenza vaccine. The gene calls are TRBV20-1 and TRBJ2-3; 7 positions agree with TRBD2. This material consisted of PBMCs from blood, taken roughly 15 days before vaccination. DNA for the CDR3: TGCAGTGCCACCCTTTTCGGGGGGACCACAGATACGCAGTATTTT. Its protein is CSATLFGGTTDTQYF.